The 28 T cell receptor beta chains listed next were all sequenced from one sample in a study of cytomegalovirus exposure and HLA in healthy donors. This PCR relied on a set of 60 Vbeta primers and 13 Jbeta primers. The protocol was immunoSEQ multiplex PCR, while the TCRdb copy is restricted to in-frame clones and leaves out a portion. This table has about 200,000 clones, 75% to 90% appearing once. Sequencing was performed on PBMCs. The origin of the receptors is a woman in her thirties or forties in good health and CMV-seronegative.

The chain couples TRBV14 to TRBJ2-5; maybe TRBD1 (5 bases). The germline V gene has CDR1 SGHDN and CDR2 FVKESK. This CDR3 is built from 14 residues. V shed 5 bases and J shed 4 bases, with 14 bases lying between them. CDR3 nucleotide sequence: TGTGCCAGCAGCTTCAAGATGCAGGGAGAGACCCAGTACTTC. This gives the protein CASSFKMQGETQYF. Complete variable domain (other parts from reference TRBV14 and TRBJ2-5): EAGVTQFPSHSVIEKGQTVTLRCDPISGHDNLYWYRRVMGKEIKFLLHFVKESKQDESGMPNNRFLAERTGGTYSTLKVQPAELEDSGVYFCASSFKMQGETQYFGPGTRLLVL.

This rearrangement joins TRBV7-8 to TRBJ2-7; the D is unclear. CDR3 size: 14 residues. Deletions cut 2 bases from V and 4 bases from J, with 12 bases between. The germline V gene has CDR1 SGHVS and CDR2 FQNEAQ. For the CDR3, the DNA is TGTGCCAGCAGCTTAAGAGATTCCTTATACGAGCAGTACTTC. Translating gives CASSLRDSLYEQYF.

The rearrangement links TRBV5-1 to TRBJ2-2; TRBD2 aligns across 9 bases. CDR3 length: 15 amino acids. The germline CDR1 and CDR2 sequences are SGHRS and YFSETQ. The V and J ends lost 0 bases and 4 bases, in that order; junction bases with no gene match: 1. The CDR3 DNA follows: TGCGCCAGCAGCTTGGTAGCGGGAGTCACCGGGGAGCTGTTTTTT. Its protein is CASSLVAGVTGELFF.

V gene TRBV29-1 combines with J gene TRBJ1-2; D may be TRBD1 (6 bases). This CDR3 contains 17 residues. Trimming removed 6 bases at V and 2 bases at J, with 25 bases between. Per germline, CDR1 SQVTM and CDR2 ANQGSEA. CDR3: CSVRVSAGESGNYGYTF. CDR3 coding DNA: TGCAGCGTCCGCGTCTCGGCAGGGGAGTCCGGAAACTATGGCTACACCTTC.

The chain recombines TRBV5-4 with TRBJ2-1; perhaps TRBD2 as D (5 bases). The V gene's germline CDR1 is SGHNT and CDR2 YYREEE (reference sequence). V gave up 0 bases and J gave up 10 bases, with 20 bases separating them. This CDR3 spans 16 amino acids. CDR3: CASSLDMSGPGREQFF. The DNA of the CDR3 is TGTGCCAGCAGCTTGGATATGAGCGGCCCGGGTCGGGAGCAGTTCTTC.

The CDR3 reads CASSRRADFLSYEQYF. DNA of the CDR3: TGTGCCAGTAGCCGACGAGCAGACTTCCTATCCTACGAGCAGTACTTC. The chain carries TRBV19 and TRBJ2-7; no reliable D call. The germline gives CDR1 LNHDA, CDR2 SQIVND (reference sequence). Deletions cut 6 bases from V and 1 base from J, with 19 bases between. The length of the CDR3 is 16 residues.

The chain carries TRBV5-1 and TRBJ1-1; the D gene is possibly TRBD1 (5 bases). CDR1 is SGHRS, CDR2 YFSETQ, per germline. The length of the CDR3 is 15 residues. Trimming removed 5 bases from V and 5 bases from J, with 19 bases in between. The CDR3 region is CASRPELGRWTEAFF. CDR3 DNA: TGCGCCAGCAGGCCCGAATTGGGGCGTTGGACTGAAGCTTTCTTT.

This clone was recorded a few times. This chain links TRBV7-6 with TRBJ2-7; 11 nucleotides match TRBD1. J was trimmed by 3 bases and V by 5 bases; bases with no gene match: 3. Germline CDR1 and CDR2: SGHVS and FNYEAQ. CDR3 length equals 14 residues. The CDR3 DNA sequence: TGTGCCAGCAGCGCGGACAGGGGGCTCTACGAGCAGTACTTC. Encoded protein: CASSADRGLYEQYF.

The chain carries TRBV19 and TRBJ2-2; 8 bases agree with TRBD2. The germline CDR1 and CDR2 sequences are LNHDA and SQIVND (reference sequence). The CDR3 is made up of 14 amino acids. Unmatched junction bases numbered 3, after V lost 3 bases and J lost 6 bases. The CDR3 reads CASSIREGPGELFF. In nucleotides, the CDR3 is TGTGCCAGTAGTATCCGGGAGGGCCCCGGGGAGCTGTTTTTT.

This clone was seen just once. This chain connects TRBV7-6 to TRBJ2-1, with D hard to call. The length of the CDR3 is 15 residues. In germline, CDR1 is SGHVS, CDR2 FNYEAQ. Trimming took 1 base from V and 0 from J, leaving 7 bases between them. The CDR3 reads CASSLEVASYNEQFF. In DNA, the CDR3 is TGTGCCAGCAGCTTAGAGGTAGCCTCCTACAATGAGCAGTTCTTC.

The V gene is TRBV5-1, the J gene TRBJ1-1; D may be TRBD1 (5 bases). This CDR3 has 16 amino acids. V was trimmed by 0 bases and J by 0 bases, leaving 12 bases between them. Germline CDR1 SGHRS, CDR2 YFSETQ. The CDR3 DNA is TGCGCCAGCAGCTTGGTTGGGGCAGGGATGAACACTGAAGCTTTCTTT. This encodes CASSLVGAGMNTEAFF. The variable domain in full, completed from reference TRBV5-1 and TRBJ1-1, reads KAGVTQTPRYLIKTRGQQVTLSCSPISGHRSVSWYQQTPGQGLQFLFEYFSETQRNKGNFPGRFSGRQFSNSRSEMNVSTLELGDSALYLCASSLVGAGMNTEAFFGQGTRLTVV.

This clone was detected once. The chain uses TRBV6-6 and TRBJ2-6; possibly TRBD1 for D (5 bases). Trimming shortened V by 5 bases and J by 0 bases, and 8 bases separated the two germline ends. The CDR3 length is 15 residues. The germline CDR1 and CDR2 sequences are MNHNY and SVGAGI (reference sequence). CDR3 nucleotides: TGTGCCAGCAGTACAAGGGGCTCTGGGGCCAACGTCCTGACTTTC. Its translation: CASSTRGSGANVLTF.

In DNA form, the CDR3 reads TGTGCCAGCAGCCCGAGACTAGCGGGGAGGGATACGCAGTATTTT. This sequence encodes CASSPRLAGRDTQYF. The chain joins TRBV14 to TRBJ2-3; 11 bases are a match to TRBD2. CDR3 length: 15 residues. J gave up 6 bases and V 4 bases, and 6 bases lay outside the gene matches. Germline CDR1 and CDR2: SGHDN and FVKESK.

The J gene is TRBJ1-1, the V gene TRBV12-5; 7 positions agree with TRBD1. V shed 4 bases, J shed 5 bases, and the junction held 4 bases outside the gene matches. Germline V gene data show CDR1 as LGHNT and CDR2 as FRNRAP. CDR3 length: 13 amino acids. The CDR3 region has the DNA TGTGCTAGTGGTTATGACAGGGCGACTGAAGCTTTCTTT. Translation gives CASGYDRATEAFF.

This chain uses TRBV6-1 with TRBJ1-5, with 7 bases fitting TRBD1. The CDR3 is 14 residues long. From germline, CDR1 is MNHNS and CDR2 SASEGT. Trimming took 6 bases from V and 0 from J; bases not matched to a gene: 2. The CDR3: CASRGTVSNQPQHF. CDR3 coding DNA: TGTGCCAGCAGAGGGACAGTTAGCAATCAGCCCCAGCATTTT.

The sample holds one count of this clone. The chain joins TRBV27 to TRBJ1-3; D possibly corresponds to TRBD1 (6 bases). The germline CDR1 and CDR2 sequences are MNHEY and SMNVEV (reference sequence). The CDR3 is made up of 15 amino acids. V was cut by 5 bases and J by 4 bases, with 15 bases left in between. The CDR3 spells CASSQTPGTGNTIYF. The CDR3 DNA reads as TGTGCCAGCAGTCAAACACCCGGGACAGGAAACACCATATATTTT.

V gene TRBV27 combines with J gene TRBJ2-7; D gene unclear. V lost 3 bases and J 0 bases, leaving 12 bases between the germline ends. The germline V gene encodes CDR1 MNHEY and CDR2 SMNVEV (reference sequence). There are 15 residues in the CDR3. In nucleotides, the CDR3 is TGTGCCAGCAGTTTTGGCCCCTCCTCCTCCTACGAGCAGTACTTC. Translation gives CASSFGPSSSYEQYF.

This chain joins TRBV6-5 and TRBJ1-4, with 7 bases fitting TRBD1. Trimming cost V 6 bases and J 8 bases; bases outside gene matches: 6. Germline V gives CDR1 MNHEY, CDR2 SVGAGI. CDR3 size: 13 residues. The CDR3 region is CASSGQVDEKLFF. Here the CDR3 DNA reads TGTGCCAGCAGCGGACAGGTCGACGAAAAACTGTTTTTT.

The chain has TRBV27 and TRBJ2-2; maybe TRBD1 (6 bases). Germline V lookup: CDR1 MNHEY, CDR2 SMNVEV (reference sequence). This CDR3 spans 15 amino acids. Trimming took off 3 bases at V and 5 bases at J, with 13 bases between the two ends. As DNA, the CDR3 is TGTGCCAGCAGTTTTTACAGGGCGGTGACCGGGGAGCTGTTTTTT. Translating it yields CASSFYRAVTGELFF.

This clone was counted between two and nine times. The V and J genes are TRBV7-2 and TRBJ1-5; D gene unclear. CDR1 is SGHTA and CDR2 is FQGNSA in the germline V gene. The length of the CDR3 is 15 residues. Trimming removed 0 bases from V and 0 bases from J, with 6 bases in between. CDR3: CASSLATVSNQPQHF. As DNA, the CDR3 is TGTGCCAGCAGCTTAGCCACGGTTAGCAATCAGCCCCAGCATTTT.

The rearrangement links TRBV28 to TRBJ2-7, with D perhaps TRBD2 (5 bases). CDR3 size: 13 residues. Germline assignment: CDR1 MDHEN and CDR2 SYDVKM. V gave up 2 bases and J gave up 12 bases, with 17 bases separating them. CDR3 coding DNA: TGTGCCAGCAGTTTACCACCGGGAACTAGTCGGTACTTC. The encoded protein is CASSLPPGTSRYF.

This chain links TRBV5-3 with TRBJ2-7; 8 bases align to TRBD2. TRBV5-3 is an ORF for which the function is uncertain. The CDR3 has 16 amino acids. The V and J ends lost 4 bases and 3 bases, in that order; junction bases with no gene match: 12. In DNA form, the CDR3 reads TGTGCCAGAAGCCTCGACCCGCCGGGACTAGGCTACGAGCAGTACTTC. This sequence encodes CARSLDPPGLGYEQYF.

The rearrangement links TRBV19 to TRBJ2-7, with D maybe TRBD2 (5 bases). The CDR3 runs to 12 residues. V dropped 6 bases and J dropped 5 bases, with 11 bases sitting between them. Germline V gene lookup returns CDR1 LNHDA and CDR2 SQIVND (reference sequence). The DNA of the CDR3 is TGTGCCAGTAGAAACTACGGGGACGAGCAGTACTTC. Amino acid sequence: CASRNYGDEQYF.

This sequence joins TRBV27 and TRBJ2-7; a possible D gene is TRBD1 (5 bases). This CDR3 has 15 residues. The V end lost 4 bases, the J end lost 2 bases, and 15 bases lay between the germline ends. From germline, CDR1 is MNHEY and CDR2 SMNVEV (reference sequence). The chain's CDR3 is CASSSAGIGAYEQYF. In DNA form, the CDR3 reads TGTGCCAGCAGTTCCGCCGGAATAGGGGCCTACGAGCAGTACTTC.

The gene calls are TRBV5-1 and TRBJ2-1; no firm D call. The V and J ends lost 2 bases and 8 bases respectively, with 8 bases between them. This CDR3 has 12 amino acids. Germline loops: CDR1 SGHRS, CDR2 YFSETQ. The CDR3 coding sequence is TGCGCCAGCAGCTTCTGGGCCGATGAGCAGTTCTTC. Its protein is CASSFWADEQFF.

The rearrangement joins TRBV9 to TRBJ1-1; D not certain. Germline-derived CDR1 and CDR2 are SGDLS and YYNGEE. The CDR3 is made up of 12 amino acids. The V gene lost 5 bases and the J gene lost 1 base, with 6 bases spanning the gap. The CDR3 DNA sequence: TGTGCCAGCAGGGCACAGAACACTGAAGCTTTCTTT. It is translated as CASRAQNTEAFF.

V usage is TRBV7-9 and J usage is TRBJ2-6, with D hard to call. This CDR3 region has 15 residues. V shed 9 bases and J shed 1 base, with 13 bases lying between them. Germline CDR1 and CDR2: SEHNR and FQNEAQ (reference sequence). CDR3 DNA sequence: TGTGCCAGTCACTCCTCCCATTCTGGGGCCAACGTCCTGACTTTC. It yields the protein CASHSSHSGANVLTF. The full variable domain, rest sourced from reference TRBV7-9 and TRBJ2-6, is DTGVSQNPRHKITKRGQNVTFRCDPISEHNRLYWYRQTLGQGPEFLTYFQNEAQLEKSRLLSDRFSAERPKGSFSTLEIQRTEQGDSAMYLCASHSSHSGANVLTFGAGSRLTVL.

The chain uses TRBV5-1 and TRBJ2-7, with 8 bases identical to TRBD1. The CDR3 covers 14 residues. V gave up 4 bases and J gave up 7 bases; unmatched junction bases: 10. CDR1 SGHRS and CDR2 YFSETQ come from the germline V gene. As DNA, the CDR3 is TGCGCCAGCAGCGTCGGGACAGGCGCGCAAGAGCAGTACTTC. The encoded protein is CASSVGTGAQEQYF.